One and the same sample provided the 2 T cell receptor beta chains below, sequenced in a study of shared clonotypes between healthy human individuals. Profiled with immunoSEQ multiplex PCR; TCRdb holds only in-frame clones, not every one. The table includes more than 400,000 clones, around 73% detected once. The sequenced sample was PBMCs. Receptors originate from a woman aged 40 to 50 in good health. Some clones in this sample may be carry-over from other donors' samples.

The chain recombines TRBV7-2 with TRBJ2-2; D not certain. This CDR3 spans 14 amino acids. Germline CDR1 SGHTA, CDR2 FQGNSA. The V end was cut by 2 bases, the J end by 4 bases, with 8 bases between. For the CDR3, the DNA is TGTGCCAGCAGCTTACCAGCGACCACCGGGGAGCTGTTTTTT. The encoded protein is CASSLPATTGELFF. The entire variable domain, with the rest obtained from reference TRBV7-2 and TRBJ2-2, is as follows: GAGVSQSPSNKVTEKGKDVELRCDPISGHTALYWYRQSLGQGLEFLIYFQGNSAPDKSGLPSDRFSAERTGGSVSTLTIQRTQQEDSAVYLCASSLPATTGELFFGEGSRLTVL.

This clone was picked up one time. This chain connects TRBV5-6 to TRBJ1-6; D gene uncertain. The CDR3 is 14 residues long. Germline V gene data show CDR1 as SGHDT and CDR2 as YYEEEE. V was trimmed by 1 base and J by 4 bases, leaving 6 bases between them. The CDR3 DNA is TGTGCCAGCAGCTTGCAGCAGTATAATTCACCCCTCCACTTT. This codes for CASSLQQYNSPLHF.